The source of this T cell receptor beta chain is a study of T cells in tuberculosis (dated by TCRdb to 2016 to 2019). About the investigation overall: The study combined CD1B tetramers and high-throughput TCR immunosequencing to characterize T cells specific for the mycobacterial lipid antigen glucose monomycolate (GMM). What the work shows at the level of the full study, not this receptor alone: T cells binding the CD1B-GMM tetramer with low affinity may have been missed by the stringent sort gate.

PBMC were thawed, rested overnight, stained with GMM-loaded CD1B tetramer, a Live/Dead dye and anti-CD3, and then sorted on a FACS Aria II. C32 glucose monomycolate purified from Rhodococcus equi was loaded onto CD1B tetramers. Before cryopreservation, the PBMC used for tetramer sorting had been depleted of CD14-expressing monocytes as part of a separate study. From each donor, about 100,000 tetramer-negative cells were also sorted and analyzed side by side with the tetramer-positive cells. Antigen-specific T cells were sorted from several healthy South African adults using GMM-loaded CD1B tetramers. Comment on this clone: It has no much larger one-base neighbor in the sample; base qualities were not kept.

Because TCR-alpha and TCR-beta chains were sequenced unpaired, no chain pairing information was available. TCR libraries were generated with the immunoSEQ multiplex PCR assay, using TCR-beta and/or TCR-alpha/delta assays for each sample. The amplified TCR libraries were sequenced using the Illumina high-throughput platform. The published analysis was carried out like this. Clustering and dimensionality reduction relied on pairwise TCRdist distances among GMM-specific receptors from T cells that were either sorted ex vivo or expanded in vitro. Sequence motifs, defined by gene usage and CDR3 content, were tested for enrichment in tetramer-positive compared with tetramer-negative populations. TCRdb provides this immuneACCESS table in a form limited to in-frame rearrangements. Some clones are lacking; in checked studies, under half of them reflect an unresolved V gene, and why the rest are absent is not known. The V and J calls and the clone size are those of that table, but D and trimming were determined from the DNA. The sample yields approximately 59,000 clones; about 86% were counted once. The biggest ten clones account for 9.5% to 15% of the sample.

The sample taken for sequencing was CD1b-GMM tetramer-negative cells sorted from PBMCs. Per the publication, the cell subset or site label means: T cells not binding CD1B-GMM tetramer, sorted from same donor. This receptor was taken from an adult woman with latent tuberculosis.

The CDR3 region: CASTLGNSGGLYEQYF. The base sequence is TGTGCCAGCACCCTAGGGAATAGCGGAGGATTATACGAGCAGTACTTC. The rearranged segments are TRBV28 and TRBJ2-7; a tentative D match to TRBD2 spans 6 bases. V is clipped by 7 bases and J by 4 bases, and the sequence between their germline boundaries is 23 bases long. The germline V gene gives CDR1 as MDHEN and CDR2 as SYDVKM. Taken from cysteine to phenylalanine, the CDR3 has 16 residues. The CDR3 DNA has 48 bases and is translated from base 1.